The present T cell receptor (beta chain) was sequenced within a study of CD8 T cells in ankylosing spondylitis. General study points: Before this, some motif variants had been reported in reactive arthritis synovial fluid and blood. Disease-linked clones, CD8+, were relatively rare in peripheral blood. Blood from ankylosing spondylitis patients appeared to carry a characteristic roughly 8-variant TCR beta motif. Significant enrichment of disease-linked clones was reported in matched ankylosing spondylitis synovial fluid.

This clonotype has a count of ten or more. As yet, its antigen is unknown. Quantitative 5'-RACE with molecular barcodes was used to make the TCR beta libraries. MiXCR was run by TCRdb on the 5' RACE reads, yielding one entry per CDR3 protein. Of more than 500,000 distinct CDR3 sequences in the sample, approximately 5% were seen once. Germline CDR1 and CDR2: DFQATT and SNEGSKA (reference sequence). The CDR3 is made up of 12 amino acids. V was clipped by 2 bases and J by 4 bases, with 6 bases between them. The receptor comes from a male donor with ankylosing spondylitis. Sequenced sample: blood, either unsorted or a sorted T cell fraction (not recorded which). The chain uses TRBV20-1 and TRBJ1-5; the D is unclear. The CDR3 nucleotides read TGCAGTGCTAGAAGGCAGAATCAGCCCCAGCATTTT. This encodes CSARRQNQPQHF.